Following are 30 T cell receptor beta chains from one sample sequenced in a study of blood T cell repertoires in COVID-19. Using immunoSEQ multiplex PCR, the repertoire was profiled, and TCRdb retains in-frame clones only, with some absent. The sample carries about 220,000 clones, about 80% recorded once. Sequencing was performed on PBMCs or T cells enriched from blood (not recorded which). Receptor source: a woman aged 45 to 65 who had been exposed to COVID-19.

The chain links TRBV7-2 to TRBJ1-2, with a possible D match to TRBD1 (6 bases). Trimming took 6 bases from V and 6 from J, leaving 14 bases between them. This CDR3 region has 13 residues. Germline V gene lookup returns CDR1 SGHTA and CDR2 FQGNSA. CDR3: CASSHSGGNGYTF. In DNA form, the CDR3 reads TGTGCCAGCAGTCACTCTGGGGGCAATGGCTACACCTTC. The whole variable domain, remainder taken from reference TRBV7-2 and TRBJ1-2, is GAGVSQSPSNKVTEKGKDVELRCDPISGHTALYWYRQSLGQGLEFLIYFQGNSAPDKSGLPSDRFSAERTGGSVSTLTIQRTQQEDSAVYLCASSHSGGNGYTFGSGTRLTVV.

The chain carries TRBV7-2 and TRBJ1-1; D possibly corresponds to TRBD1 (6 bases). Trimming removed 5 bases from V and 8 bases from J, with 18 bases in between. The CDR3 contains 14 residues. Germline V lookup: CDR1 SGHTA, CDR2 FQGNSA. The CDR3 loop reads CASSPTGWIWEAFF. CDR3 nucleotide sequence: TGTGCCAGCAGCCCGACAGGCTGGATTTGGGAAGCTTTCTTT.

The chain recombines TRBV29-1 with TRBJ2-1, with 10 nucleotides matching TRBD2. The CDR3 covers 14 residues. Germline lookup yields CDR1 SQVTM and CDR2 ANQGSEA. The junction had 9 bases not matched to a gene; V was cut back by 6 bases and J by 7 bases. The CDR3 sequence is CSVRPLLAGNEQFF. CDR3 bases: TGCAGCGTCCGCCCCCTACTAGCGGGGAATGAGCAGTTCTTC.

This clone was detected only once. The rearrangement links TRBV9 to TRBJ2-2; weak D call: TRBD1 (5 bases). The CDR3 runs 16 residues. Germline assignment: CDR1 SGDLS and CDR2 YYNGEE. The V end was cut by 0 bases, the J end by 3 bases, with 12 bases between. The CDR3 here is CASSVGPGLDTGELFF. The CDR3 bases are TGTGCCAGCAGCGTAGGCCCAGGGTTGGACACCGGGGAGCTGTTTTTT. The whole variable domain, filled in from reference TRBV9 and TRBJ2-2, reads DSGVTQTPKHLITATGQRVTLRCSPRSGDLSVYWYQQSLDQGLQFLIQYYNGEERAKGNILERFSAQQFPDLHSELNLSSLELGDSALYFCASSVGPGLDTGELFFGEGSRLTVL.

The chain couples TRBV24-1 to TRBJ2-2, with 7 positions matching TRBD2. V shed 4 bases and J 3 bases; nucleotides not matched to a gene: 7. Germline CDR1 is KGHDR and CDR2 is SFDVKD. The CDR3 spans 16 residues. In nucleotides, the CDR3 is TGTGCCACCAGTGAACGCCGGGACTACTACACCGGGGAGCTGTTTTTT. Amino acid sequence: CATSERRDYYTGELFF.

The CDR3 sequence is CASSSGGGSTGNTIYF. The CDR3 DNA reads as TGTGCCAGCTCGTCAGGGGGCGGATCCACTGGAAACACCATATATTTT. The V gene is TRBV18, the J gene TRBJ1-3, with TRBD1 matching 8 bases. The CDR3 contains 16 residues. From germline, CDR1 is KGHSH and CDR2 LQKENI. Unmatched junction bases numbered 9, after V lost 6 bases and J lost 2 bases.

This clone was seen a single time. V gene TRBV7-9 combines with J gene TRBJ1-2; 8 positions agree with TRBD1. V shed 1 base, J shed 2 bases, and the junction held 0 bases outside the gene matches. Germline V lookup: CDR1 SEHNR, CDR2 FQNEAQ (reference sequence). This CDR3 is built from 14 residues. CDR3 sequence (DNA): TGTGCCAGCAGCTTAGGGACAGGGAACTATGGCTACACCTTC. Its protein is CASSLGTGNYGYTF.

V and J are TRBV6-5 and TRBJ2-1; TRBD1 agrees at 7 bases. The CDR3 has 15 amino acids. V lost 5 bases, J lost 3 bases, and 7 bases stayed unmatched. Germline-derived CDR1 and CDR2 are MNHEY and SVGAGI. The CDR3 sequence: CASSHRDRDYNEQFF. CDR3 coding DNA: TGTGCCAGCAGTCACCGGGACAGAGACTACAATGAGCAGTTCTTC.

V is TRBV18 and J is TRBJ1-6; D is ambiguous. Germline values: CDR1 KGHSH, CDR2 LQKENI. The CDR3 is 15 residues long. The germline V and J ends were trimmed by 3 bases and 7 bases, with 13 bases remaining between them. The CDR3 DNA is TGTGCCAGCTCACCGAAGGTAGACTTGAATTCACCCCTCCACTTT. Translating gives CASSPKVDLNSPLHF. The whole variable domain, filled in from reference TRBV18 and TRBJ1-6, reads NAGVMQNPRHLVRRRGQEARLRCSPMKGHSHVYWYRQLPEEGLKFMVYLQKENIIDESGMPKERFSAEFPKEGPSILRIQQVVRGDSAAYFCASSPKVDLNSPLHFGNGTRLTVT.

V gene TRBV4-3 combines with J gene TRBJ2-6; weak D call: TRBD2 (6 bases). With 1 base removed from V and 4 bases from J, the gap between germline ends came to 11 bases. Germline CDR1 is LGHNA and CDR2 is YSLEER. The CDR3 consists of 16 residues. CDR3: CASSQAAGSGANVLTF. Here the CDR3 DNA reads TGCGCCAGCAGCCAAGCGGCGGGATCCGGGGCCAACGTCCTGACTTTC.

This clone was detected only a few times. The chain is built from TRBV7-9 and TRBJ1-2; D unresolved. Germline CDR1 reads SEHNR; CDR2 reads FQNEAQ (reference sequence). Trimming removed 1 base from V and 1 base from J, with 13 bases in between. The CDR3 contains 16 residues. The CDR3 region is CASSLEIERYNYGYTF. CDR3 sequence (DNA): TGTGCCAGCAGCTTAGAGATAGAGCGTTATAACTATGGCTACACCTTC.

The genes are TRBV24-1 and TRBJ1-5; no clear D. Trimming pared 8 bases from V and 13 bases from J, leaving 17 bases between. The CDR3 has 12 amino acids. CDR1 and CDR2 (germline): KGHDR, SFDVKD. CDR3 DNA sequence: TGTGCCACCAAGGGTAGTATGAGGGCGCAGCATTTT. Translated: CATKGSMRAQHF.

This chain connects TRBV10-3 to TRBJ2-3, with 8 nucleotides matching TRBD1. Germline values: CDR1 ENHRY, CDR2 SYGVKD. The CDR3 contains 16 residues. V lost 2 bases, J lost 3 bases, and 7 bases stayed unmatched. DNA for the CDR3: TGTGCCATCAGTGAGGGGGCGGGACAGGCGACAGATACGCAGTATTTT. Its translation: CAISEGAGQATDTQYF.

The genes are TRBV6-5 and TRBJ2-7; 7 nucleotides line up with TRBD1. Germline-derived CDR1 and CDR2 are MNHEY and SVGAGI. The CDR3 contains 14 residues. The V gene end was trimmed by 8 bases and the J gene end by 1 base; junction bases not matched to a gene: 8. The CDR3 here is CASRQGSGSYEQYF. For the CDR3, the DNA is TGTGCCAGCCGACAGGGATCGGGTTCCTACGAGCAGTACTTC.

This clone was seen a handful of times. The same CDR3 also results from other DNA sequences found in this sample. The chain is built from TRBV5-6 and TRBJ2-3, with D possibly being TRBD2 (6 bases). CDR1 is SGHDT and CDR2 is YYEEEE in the germline V gene. V dropped 4 bases and J dropped 5 bases, with 11 bases sitting between them. This CDR3 has 13 amino acids. CDR3 in DNA: TGTGCCAGCAGCCCCCCCGGGGGAGATACGCAGTATTTT. Amino acids: CASSPPGGDTQYF.

V is TRBV4-3 and J is TRBJ1-6; D is perhaps TRBD1 (6 bases). Germline V gene data show CDR1 as LGHNA and CDR2 as YSLEER. Trimming stripped 2 bases from V and 10 bases from J, with 15 bases between. The CDR3 has 15 residues. CDR3 DNA sequence: TGCGCCAGCAGCCAAAACTTGGCAGGGGTCTCACCCCTCCACTTT. Amino acids: CASSQNLAGVSPLHF.

As for this clone: The same CDR3 can be traced to other DNA sequences in this sample. CDR3: CASSLQGNQPQHF. In DNA form, the CDR3 reads TGTGCCAGCAGCTTACAGGGTAATCAGCCCCAGCATTTT. The genes are TRBV7-2 and TRBJ1-5; D may be TRBD1 (5 bases). V lost 2 bases to trimming and J lost 4 bases, with 6 bases between them. Germline V gives CDR1 SGHTA, CDR2 FQGNSA. CDR3 length equals 13 residues.

The count of this clone is one. Here the CDR3 DNA reads TGTGCCAGCCAGAGGGAGACCCAGTACTTC. It is translated as CASQRETQYF. V usage is TRBV2 and J usage is TRBJ2-5, with unresolved D. Trimming left V 8 bases short and J 5 bases short, with 6 bases between. The CDR3 is made up of 10 amino acids. In germline, CDR1 is SNHLY, CDR2 FYNNEI.

The rearrangement uses TRBV14 and TRBJ1-1; D remains ambiguous. CDR3 length: 16 amino acids. Trimming removed 5 bases from V and 0 bases from J, with 16 bases in between. Germline loops: CDR1 SGHDN, CDR2 FVKESK. The CDR3 is CASSKRGSHMNTEAFF. In DNA, the CDR3 is TGTGCCAGCAGCAAACGAGGGTCCCACATGAACACTGAAGCTTTCTTT.

J is TRBJ1-1 and V is TRBV12-3 or TRBV12-4; the D gene is possibly TRBD1 (6 bases). The ends were cut back, 6 bases at V and 6 bases at J, with 11 bases in the middle. The CDR3 is 12 residues long. This chain's CDR3 is CASSSDRSEAFF. CDR3 bases: TGTGCCAGCAGCTCCGACAGGTCTGAAGCTTTCTTT.

This sequence joins TRBV6-6 and TRBJ1-2; perhaps TRBD1 as D (6 bases). Germline-derived CDR1 and CDR2 are MNHNY and SVGAGI (reference sequence). The CDR3 spans 14 residues. V was cut by 3 bases and J by 5 bases, with 13 bases left in between. CDR3 sequence (DNA): TGTGCCAGCAGTTATCGGGGGGACATGTATGGCTACACCTTC. Its protein is CASSYRGDMYGYTF.

J is TRBJ1-1 and V is TRBV10-3; D is possibly TRBD1 (6 bases). Per germline, CDR1 ENHRY and CDR2 SYGVKD. The CDR3 sequence is 13 residues long. Trimming cost V 7 bases and J 0 bases, with 9 bases left between them. The CDR3 region is CAIMRGLNTEAFF. DNA for the CDR3: TGTGCCATCATGAGGGGGTTGAACACTGAAGCTTTCTTT.

This chain joins TRBV16 and TRBJ2-7, with 9 bases fitting TRBD1. The CDR3 totals 15 residues. The germline V gene encodes CDR1 KGHSY and CDR2 FQNENV. V lost 4 bases, J lost 2 bases, and 6 bases stayed unmatched. CDR3 region: CASSPTGTGTYEQYF. The CDR3 bases are TGTGCCAGCAGCCCCACCGGGACAGGGACCTACGAGCAGTACTTC.

As concerns this clone: The identical CDR3 is also encoded by other nucleotide sequences in the sample. J is TRBJ1-5 and V is TRBV2; 7 bases are a match to TRBD1. Germline loops: CDR1 SNHLY, CDR2 FYNNEI. This CDR3 contains 15 residues. J was trimmed by 3 bases and V by 6 bases; bases with no gene match: 8. CDR3 amino acids: CASRGTGDSNQPQHF. Written as DNA, the CDR3 is TGTGCCAGCAGGGGAACAGGGGATTCCAATCAGCCCCAGCATTTT.

V is TRBV29-1 and J is TRBJ2-1; D ambiguous. In germline, CDR1 is SQVTM, CDR2 ANQGSEA. Trimming took off 8 bases at V and 6 bases at J, with 11 bases between the two ends. The CDR3 totals 11 residues. CDR3 DNA sequence: TGCAGCCTCCTCTACGGCAATGAGCAGTTCTTC. Residues: CSLLYGNEQFF.

CDR3 region: CASSSGTADSYNEQFF. Here the CDR3 DNA reads TGTGCCAGCAGTTCCGGGACAGCTGACTCCTACAATGAGCAGTTCTTC. The chain links TRBV6-7 to TRBJ2-1; 7 bases are shared with TRBD1. TRBV6-7 falls under the ORF class, with uncertain function. V was pared by 4 bases and J by 0 bases, with 6 bases of the junction left unmatched. The CDR3 consists of 16 residues.

The chain uses TRBV5-1 and TRBJ2-3, with D tentatively TRBD2 (6 bases). Trimming pared 7 bases from V and 5 bases from J, leaving 17 bases between. The CDR3 has 14 residues. Germline CDR1 and CDR2: SGHRS and YFSETQ. DNA for the CDR3: TGCGCCAGCTCCGACGGGCGGGGTGGAGATACGCAGTATTTT. The encoded protein is CASSDGRGGDTQYF.

This chain connects TRBV5-4 to TRBJ2-3; 7 bases are shared with TRBD1. There are 15 residues in the CDR3. CDR1 and CDR2 from the germline V gene are SGHNT and YYREEE (reference sequence). The V and J ends lost 0 bases and 5 bases, in that order; junction bases with no gene match: 6. The CDR3 DNA follows: TGTGCCAGCAGCTTGGCAAGGGGGCTGCAAGATACGCAGTATTTT. As protein: CASSLARGLQDTQYF. Variable domain in full (rest from reference TRBV5-4 and TRBJ2-3): ETGVTQSPTHLIKTRGQQVTLRCSSQSGHNTVSWYQQALGQGPQFIFQYYREEENGRGNFPPRFSGLQFPNYSSELNVNALELDDSALYLCASSLARGLQDTQYFGPGTRLTVL.

The rearrangement uses TRBV2 and TRBJ1-2, with TRBD1 as a possible D gene (6 bases). Trimming left V 3 bases short and J 4 bases short, with 12 bases between. Per germline, CDR1 SNHLY and CDR2 FYNNEI. This CDR3 spans 14 amino acids. The CDR3 nucleotides read TGTGCCAGCAGTGATGTACAGGGTAGCTATGGCTACACCTTC. It encodes CASSDVQGSYGYTF.

This clone was seen just once. V usage is TRBV18 and J usage is TRBJ1-4, with D perhaps matching TRBD1 (6 bases). The CDR3 consists of 18 residues. The V and J ends lost 1 base and 8 bases respectively, with 23 bases between them. Germline V gene lookup returns CDR1 KGHSH and CDR2 LQKENI. CDR3 sequence (DNA): TGTGCCAGCTCACCACGGGACCTTACAGCAGGGGCAGGGGAAAAACTGTTTTTT. Its protein product is CASSPRDLTAGAGEKLFF.